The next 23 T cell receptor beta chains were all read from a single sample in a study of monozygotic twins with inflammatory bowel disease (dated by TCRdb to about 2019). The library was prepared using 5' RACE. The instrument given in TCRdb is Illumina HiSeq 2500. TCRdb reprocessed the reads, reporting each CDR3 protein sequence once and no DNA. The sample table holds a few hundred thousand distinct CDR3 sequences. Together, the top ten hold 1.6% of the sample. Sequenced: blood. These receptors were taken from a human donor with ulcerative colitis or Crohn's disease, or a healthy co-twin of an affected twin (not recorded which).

This CDR3 reads CSAANGGTMNTEAFF. The chain employs TRBV20-1 and TRBJ1-1. Germline lookup yields CDR1 DFQATT and CDR2 SNEGSKA (reference sequence). The CDR3 has 15 residues.

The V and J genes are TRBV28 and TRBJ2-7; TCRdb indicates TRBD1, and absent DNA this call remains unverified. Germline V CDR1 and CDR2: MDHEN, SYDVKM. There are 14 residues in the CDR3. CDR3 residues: CASNVGGDSYEQYF.

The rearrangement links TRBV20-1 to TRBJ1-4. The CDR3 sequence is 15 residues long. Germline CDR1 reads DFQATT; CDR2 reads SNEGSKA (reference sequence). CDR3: CSATLRKTHNEKLFF.

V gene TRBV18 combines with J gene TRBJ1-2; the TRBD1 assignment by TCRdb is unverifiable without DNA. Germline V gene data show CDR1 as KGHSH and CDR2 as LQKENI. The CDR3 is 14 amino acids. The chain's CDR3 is CASSQGLGHYGYTF. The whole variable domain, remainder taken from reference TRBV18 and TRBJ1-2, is NAGVMQNPRHLVRRRGQEARLRCSPMKGHSHVYWYRQLPEEGLKFMVYLQKENIIDESGMPKERFSAEFPKEGPSILRIQQVVRGDSAAYFCASSQGLGHYGYTFGSGTRLTVV.

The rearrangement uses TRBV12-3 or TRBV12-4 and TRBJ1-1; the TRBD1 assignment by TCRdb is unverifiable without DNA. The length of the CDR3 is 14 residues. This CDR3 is CASSLAPGLPEAFF.

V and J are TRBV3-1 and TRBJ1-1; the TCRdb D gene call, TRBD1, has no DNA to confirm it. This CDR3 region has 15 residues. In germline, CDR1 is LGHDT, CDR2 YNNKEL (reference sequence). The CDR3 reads CASSQGRLGQGGAFF.

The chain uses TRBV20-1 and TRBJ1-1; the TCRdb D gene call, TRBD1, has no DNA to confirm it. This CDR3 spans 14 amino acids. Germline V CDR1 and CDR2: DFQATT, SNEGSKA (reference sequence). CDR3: CSARDREKVPEAFF.

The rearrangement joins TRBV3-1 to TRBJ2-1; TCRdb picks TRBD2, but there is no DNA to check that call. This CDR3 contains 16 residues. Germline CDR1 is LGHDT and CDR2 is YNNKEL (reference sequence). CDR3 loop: CASSYQLAGLYNEQFF.

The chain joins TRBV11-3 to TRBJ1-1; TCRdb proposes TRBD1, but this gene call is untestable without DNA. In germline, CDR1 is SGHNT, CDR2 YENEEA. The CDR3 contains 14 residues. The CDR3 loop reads CASSLSPGMSEAFF.

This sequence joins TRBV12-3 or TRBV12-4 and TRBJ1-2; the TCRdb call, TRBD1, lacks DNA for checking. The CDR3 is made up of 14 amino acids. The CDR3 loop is CASSLRSGASGYTF.

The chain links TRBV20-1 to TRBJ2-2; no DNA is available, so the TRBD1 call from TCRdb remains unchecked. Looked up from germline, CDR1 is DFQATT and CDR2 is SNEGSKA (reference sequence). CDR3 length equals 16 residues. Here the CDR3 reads CSTRTPGQENTGELFF.

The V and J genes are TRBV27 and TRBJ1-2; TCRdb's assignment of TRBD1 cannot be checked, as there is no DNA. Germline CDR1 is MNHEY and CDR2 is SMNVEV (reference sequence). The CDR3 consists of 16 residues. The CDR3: CASSYGQGETSYGYTF.

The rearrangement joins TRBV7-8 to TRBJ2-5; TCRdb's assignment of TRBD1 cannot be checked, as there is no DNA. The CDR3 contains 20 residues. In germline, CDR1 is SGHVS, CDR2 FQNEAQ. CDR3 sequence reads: CASSLGKRDRGLSAQETQYF.

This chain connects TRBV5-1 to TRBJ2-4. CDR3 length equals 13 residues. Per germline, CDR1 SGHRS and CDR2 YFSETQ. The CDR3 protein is CASSETIGNIQYF.

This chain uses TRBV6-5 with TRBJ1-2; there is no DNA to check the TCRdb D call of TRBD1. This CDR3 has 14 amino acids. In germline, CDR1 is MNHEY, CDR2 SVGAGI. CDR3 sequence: CASSYIRAGYGYTF.

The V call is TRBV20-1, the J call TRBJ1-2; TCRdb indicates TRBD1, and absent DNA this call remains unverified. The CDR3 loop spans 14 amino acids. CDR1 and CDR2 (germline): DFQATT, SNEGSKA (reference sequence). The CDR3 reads CSARVSRGFGGYTF.

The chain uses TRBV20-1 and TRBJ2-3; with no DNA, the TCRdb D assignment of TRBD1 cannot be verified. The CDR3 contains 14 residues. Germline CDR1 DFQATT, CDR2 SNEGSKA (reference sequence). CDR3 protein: CSARGQKSTDTQYF.

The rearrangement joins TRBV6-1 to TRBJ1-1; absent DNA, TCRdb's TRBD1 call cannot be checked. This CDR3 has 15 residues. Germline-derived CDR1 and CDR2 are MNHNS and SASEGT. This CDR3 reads CASSDDWGRGLEAFF.

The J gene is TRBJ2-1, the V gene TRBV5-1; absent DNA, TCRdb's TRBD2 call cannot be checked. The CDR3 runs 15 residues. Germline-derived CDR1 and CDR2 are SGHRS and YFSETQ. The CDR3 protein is CASSLGFVAGGEQFF. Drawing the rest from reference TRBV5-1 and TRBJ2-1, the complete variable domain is KAGVTQTPRYLIKTRGQQVTLSCSPISGHRSVSWYQQTPGQGLQFLFEYFSETQRNKGNFPGRFSGRQFSNSRSEMNVSTLELGDSALYLCASSLGFVAGGEQFFGPGTRLTVL.

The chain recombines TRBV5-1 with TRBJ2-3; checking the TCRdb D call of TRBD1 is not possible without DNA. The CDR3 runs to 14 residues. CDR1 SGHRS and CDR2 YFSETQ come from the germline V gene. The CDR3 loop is CASSPPEPTDTQYF.

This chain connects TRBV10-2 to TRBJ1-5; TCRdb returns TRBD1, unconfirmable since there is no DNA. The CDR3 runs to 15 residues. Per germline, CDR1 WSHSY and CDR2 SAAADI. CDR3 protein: CASSEWGSSNQPQHF.

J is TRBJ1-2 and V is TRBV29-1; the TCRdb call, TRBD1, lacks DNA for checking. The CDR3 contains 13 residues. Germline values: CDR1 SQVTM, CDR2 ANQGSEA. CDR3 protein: CSVGPRDLRGYTF.

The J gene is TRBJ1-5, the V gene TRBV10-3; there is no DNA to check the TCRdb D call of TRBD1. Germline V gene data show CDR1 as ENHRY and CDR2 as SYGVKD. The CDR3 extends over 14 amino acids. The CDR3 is CAISGTGGNQPQHF.